The 23 T cell receptor beta chains below come from one sample, sequenced in a study of radiation and T cells in renal cell carcinoma (dated by TCRdb to about 2020). Libraries were built with the immunoSEQ multiplex PCR assay. TCRdb stores this immuneACCESS table with in-frame sequences only. Part of the clones is absent; in the studies checked, under half of the shortfall reflects unresolved V genes, and no reason is known for the rest. This sample holds around 26,000 clones; 55% to 75% were observed only once. The ten largest make up about 22% of the sample. This specimen's time point label, interpreted: tumor resected at nephrectomy. This specimen's treatment or condition label, per the study, means: treatment-naive control, cytoreductive nephrectomy. Sequencing was performed on tumor tissue, taken from a patient whose treatment was nephrectomy without radiotherapy. All receptors derive from a middle-aged man with renal cell carcinoma.

This chain connects TRBV6-5 to TRBJ1-5, with TRBD1 matching 7 bases. In germline, CDR1 is MNHEY, CDR2 SVGAGI. The CDR3 length is 12 residues. The ends lost 10 bases at V and 10 bases at J; junction bases unmatched: 10. In DNA, the CDR3 is TGTGCCACCAAGACAGGGATGCGTCCCCAGCATTTT. Its protein product is CATKTGMRPQHF.

The V gene is TRBV5-1, the J gene TRBJ1-1; the D gene is possibly TRBD1 (5 bases). The CDR3 covers 14 residues. Germline CDR1 is SGHRS and CDR2 is YFSETQ. The ends were cut back, 2 bases at V and 5 bases at J, with 13 bases in the middle. Here the CDR3 reads CASSFGTGKTEAFF. In nucleotides, the CDR3 is TGCGCCAGCAGCTTTGGGACGGGGAAGACTGAAGCTTTCTTT.

The V call is TRBV19, the J call TRBJ2-5, with 12 bases matching TRBD2. The V gene's germline CDR1 is LNHDA and CDR2 SQIVND (reference sequence). The CDR3 length is 14 residues. V dropped 8 bases and J dropped 9; count of bases not matched to a gene: 10. In nucleotides, the CDR3 is TGTGCCAGTTCCCTAGCGGGAGGGCTTGGGGCCCAGTACTTC. This sequence encodes CASSLAGGLGAQYF.

The V call is TRBV28, the J call TRBJ2-5; D gene unclear. This CDR3 is 13 amino acids long. Trimming shortened V by 4 bases and J by 1 base, and 7 bases separated the two germline ends. Germline V lookup: CDR1 MDHEN, CDR2 SYDVKM. The CDR3 sequence: CASSSYLQETQYF. The CDR3 DNA reads TGTGCCAGCAGTTCATATCTCCAAGAGACCCAGTACTTC.

The CDR3 loop is CASSTQGTGKSDTQYF. CDR3 sequence (DNA): TGTGCCAGTAGTACTCAAGGGACAGGGAAATCAGATACGCAGTATTTT. J is TRBJ2-3 and V is TRBV19; TRBD1 matches 9 bases. The CDR3 contains 16 residues. Germline CDR1 and CDR2: LNHDA and SQIVND (reference sequence). J gave up 4 bases and V 4 bases, and 9 bases lay outside the gene matches.

The chain recombines TRBV6-1 with TRBJ2-1; 9 bases fit TRBD2. The CDR3 is 13 residues long. Losses at the gene ends were 5 bases for V and 9 bases for J; bases not matched to a gene: 5. Germline V lookup: CDR1 MNHNS, CDR2 SASEGT. The CDR3 reads CASSLSGGSEQFF. Here the CDR3 DNA reads TGTGCCAGCAGTTTAAGCGGGGGGTCTGAGCAGTTCTTC.

The genes are TRBV10-2 and TRBJ2-1; 9 bases are a match to TRBD2. The CDR3 has 16 amino acids. J was trimmed by 5 bases and V by 3 bases; bases with no gene match: 8. CDR1 is WSHSY and CDR2 is SAAADI in the germline V gene. CDR3 loop: CASSEIPGTSHNEQFF. For the CDR3, the DNA is TGCGCCAGCAGTGAAATCCCCGGGACTAGCCACAATGAGCAGTTCTTC.

This chain joins TRBV19 and TRBJ1-1; the D gene is possibly TRBD1 (5 bases). Germline CDR1 is LNHDA and CDR2 is SQIVND (reference sequence). This CDR3 has 14 amino acids. V lost 1 base, J lost 7 bases, and 13 bases lay in between. The CDR3 sequence is CASSIVGGVVEAFF. DNA for the CDR3: TGTGCCAGTAGTATAGTGGGGGGAGTTGTTGAAGCTTTCTTT.

In the case of this clone: This specimen includes other DNA sequences encoding the same CDR3. This chain links TRBV18 with TRBJ2-5; D call uncertain. The V gene lost 3 bases and the J gene lost 5 bases, with 4 bases spanning the gap. This CDR3 has 11 amino acids. In germline, CDR1 is KGHSH, CDR2 LQKENI. CDR3 loop: CASSPGETQYF. DNA for the CDR3: TGTGCCAGCTCACCCGGGGAGACCCAGTACTTC.

V is TRBV11-2 and J is TRBJ1-2; the D is unclear. Trimming pared 0 bases from V and 2 bases from J, leaving 4 bases between. From germline, CDR1 is SGHAT and CDR2 FQNNGV. The CDR3 is made up of 13 amino acids. DNA of the CDR3: TGTGCCAGCAGCTTAGAAAACAACTATGGCTACACCTTC. Translated, it gives CASSLENNYGYTF.

This clone was recorded a few times. This chain links TRBV27 with TRBJ1-6; D is unresolved. Looked up from germline, CDR1 is MNHEY and CDR2 is SMNVEV (reference sequence). The CDR3 length is 11 residues. V lost 8 bases and J lost 14, with 13 bases in between. The CDR3: CASLNQPSLHF. For the CDR3, the DNA is TGTGCCAGCTTAAACCAGCCCTCCCTCCACTTT.

V gene TRBV5-8 combines with J gene TRBJ2-2; 10 nucleotides line up with TRBD2. Germline V gene sequence: CDR1 SGHTS, CDR2 YDEGEE. The CDR3 covers 16 residues. The V gene end was trimmed by 4 bases and the J gene end by 8 bases; junction bases not matched to a gene: 11. The CDR3 DNA sequence: TGTGCCAGCAGCCTCTCCCGAACTAGCGGGGTTGGGGAGCTGTTTTTT. Its protein is CASSLSRTSGVGELFF.

The sample holds a few counts of this clone. The V call is TRBV19, the J call TRBJ1-4, with 7 bases identical to TRBD1. This CDR3 region has 15 residues. Germline values: CDR1 LNHDA, CDR2 SQIVND (reference sequence). The V gene end was trimmed by 5 bases and the J gene end by 0 bases; junction bases not matched to a gene: 3. The CDR3 sequence is CASSAGTATNEKLFF. CDR3 coding DNA: TGTGCCAGTAGTGCGGGGACAGCAACTAATGAAAAACTGTTTTTT.

The rearrangement joins TRBV27 to TRBJ2-1, with D perhaps being TRBD1 or TRBD2 (5 bases each). Per germline, CDR1 MNHEY and CDR2 SMNVEV (reference sequence). V was shortened by 8 bases and J by 6 bases, with 23 bases between the two germline ends. CDR3 length equals 16 residues. The CDR3 DNA sequence: TGTGCCAGCGCCGAGACCGGGGTTGGGGCATTCAATGAGCAGTTCTTC. Protein product: CASAETGVGAFNEQFF.

This clone was seen repeatedly, ten times or more. The V gene is TRBV19, the J gene TRBJ2-1; tentative D call: TRBD2 (6 bases). The V gene's germline CDR1 is LNHDA and CDR2 SQIVND (reference sequence). CDR3 length equals 13 residues. V lost 3 bases and J lost 7, with 10 bases in between. CDR3 in DNA: TGTGCCAGTAGTATGTTGGGGGGTAATGAGCAGTTCTTC. It yields the protein CASSMLGGNEQFF.

This clone was seen only a few times. The V and J genes are TRBV5-4 and TRBJ2-1; perhaps TRBD1 as D (5 bases). This CDR3 contains 13 residues. From germline, CDR1 is SGHNT and CDR2 YYREEE (reference sequence). Between the trimmed V and J ends, which lost 5 bases and 5 bases, there was a span of 11 bases. The CDR3 DNA reads TGTGCCAGCAGGGCAGGGTTGAACAATGAGCAGTTCTTC. Translated, it gives CASRAGLNNEQFF.

V usage is TRBV6-6 and J usage is TRBJ1-2; 7 bases align to TRBD1. Germline V gives CDR1 MNHNY, CDR2 SVGAGI (reference sequence). Trimming took 7 bases from V and 6 from J; bases not matched to a gene: 8. This CDR3 has 13 residues. CDR3 nucleotides: TGTGCCAGCAACAGGGGACAGACCGATGGCTACACCTTC. It translates to CASNRGQTDGYTF.

The V gene is TRBV20-1, the J gene TRBJ1-2; D remains ambiguous. Trimming removed 7 bases at V and 6 bases at J, with 9 bases between. Germline V CDR1 and CDR2: DFQATT, SNEGSKA (reference sequence). The CDR3 loop spans 10 amino acids. The CDR3 here is CSGGFDGYTF. CDR3 DNA: TGCAGTGGCGGCTTTGATGGCTACACCTTC.

The chain is built from TRBV5-1 and TRBJ1-1; a weak D match, TRBD1 (6 bases). Germline V gene lookup returns CDR1 SGHRS and CDR2 YFSETQ. CDR3 size: 15 residues. V lost 0 bases and J lost 5, with 14 bases in between. CDR3 DNA: TGCGCCAGCAGCTTGGATGTTCCAGGGGAAACTGAAGCTTTCTTT. Amino acids: CASSLDVPGETEAFF.

The table lists this clone with a count of one. This chain connects TRBV11-1 to TRBJ2-7; D is unresolved. The CDR3 has 15 residues. Germline V gene sequence: CDR1 SGHAT, CDR2 FQDESV (reference sequence). V lost 5 bases and J 3 bases, leaving 17 bases between the germline ends. In DNA, the CDR3 is TGTGCCAGCAGCCCAAGGACCGATGGGATCTACGAGCAGTACTTC. Translation: CASSPRTDGIYEQYF.

The chain uses TRBV4-1 and TRBJ1-4; possibly TRBD1 for D (5 bases). In germline, CDR1 is MGHRA, CDR2 YSYEKL. V was clipped by 4 bases and J by 8 bases, with 14 bases between them. This CDR3 has 14 residues. This CDR3 is CASSRPAGGEKLFF. CDR3 in DNA: TGCGCCAGCAGCCGTCCAGCGGGGGGAGAAAAACTGTTTTTT.

The chain is built from TRBV5-1 and TRBJ2-6, with 7 nucleotides matching TRBD1. The germline V gene encodes CDR1 SGHRS and CDR2 YFSETQ. This CDR3 is 16 amino acids long. V trimming: 3 bases; J trimming: 4 bases; junction bases outside the gene matches: 7. The CDR3 spells CASSSTGWGGANVLTF. The CDR3 bases are TGCGCCAGCAGCTCGACAGGGTGGGGAGGGGCCAACGTCCTGACTTTC.

The chain joins TRBV5-1 to TRBJ1-1; D gene unclear. CDR3 length: 13 residues. The germline V gene has CDR1 SGHRS and CDR2 YFSETQ. Trimming removed 2 bases at V and 9 bases at J, with 14 bases between. This CDR3 is CASSFTRETQAFF. CDR3 nucleotides: TGCGCCAGCAGCTTCACGAGGGAAACCCAAGCTTTCTTT.